The entry that follows covers one TCR beta chain sequence. This record comes from a study of blood T cell repertoires in COVID-19. Assay: immunoSEQ multiplex PCR; the TCRdb copy retains only in-frame clones and omits some. The sample has approximately 150,000 clones, 80% to 90% seen once. The V gene lost 7 bases and the J gene lost 5 bases, with 15 bases spanning the gap. Germline CDR1 MNHGY, CDR2 SVAAGI. The CDR3 extends over 14 amino acids. The sequencing sample was made of peripheral blood. The gene calls are TRBV6-9 and TRBJ1-5; no clear D gene. This receptor was taken from a man aged 45-65 years who had recovered from COVID-19. The CDR3 loop reads CASNYPGFDQPQHF. CDR3 DNA sequence: TGTGCCAGCAATTACCCGGGTTTCGATCAGCCCCAGCATTTT.